This T cell receptor (beta chain) derives from a study of blood T cell repertoires in COVID-19 (TCRdb year 2020). Regarding the complete study: Samples from collaborators originated in the United States, Italy and Spain and spanned both the acute and convalescent phases of COVID-19. The material from the prospective study consisted of cDNA or gDNA derived from T cells, B-cell-depleted T cells, or PBMCs. Subjects who had been exposed to COVID-19, were actively infected with it, or had recovered from it provided the deeply sampled blood TCRbeta repertoires that made up the dataset. A freely available public database, intended as a resource for researchers studying the immune response to SARS-CoV-2, is where the repertoires were released. The samples were drawn from the first 160 participants of the ongoing ImmuneRACE study and from over a thousand subjects provided by 6 global collaborators. The sample metadata nearly always contained a de-identified subject ID, COVID-19 status, age in years and sex. Where available, HLA class I and class II types were obtained from metadata supplied by the sample provider rather than from assay-based typing.

From the cysteine through the phenylalanine, the CDR3 covers 14 amino acids. Only the CDR3 region is kept as DNA, spanning 42 bases read in frame from base 1. For CDR1 and CDR2, the germline V gene (reference sequence) lists SGHKS and YYEKEE. V is reduced by 2 bases and J by 5 bases, leaving a spacing of 10 bases between them. The paper as a whole reports these results and caveats: The amount of clinical and demographic metadata varied by source and participant and was provided uncurated.

TCRbeta CDR3 regions were amplified from genomic DNA by means of the immunoSEQ Assay, a bias-controlled multiplex PCR. On the authors' methods: The number of nucleated cells in each sample was estimated from the amplification of reference gene primers within the assay. To quantify the absolute abundance of each unique TCRbeta CDR3 rearrangement, sequence reads were collapsed and filtered. Productive Simpson clonality was computed per sample as the square root of Simpson's diversity index over productive rearrangements. The table comes from immuneACCESS by way of TCRdb, which keeps in-frame sequences with V and J called. Part of the clones is missing from these tables; in studies checked, under half for an unresolved V gene and the rest for unknown reasons. D and trimming come from the DNA, and the V and J calls and clone size come from that table. Present in this sample are around 370,000 clones, 80% to 90% of which were seen just once. Jointly, the top ten make up under 6.5% of the sample.

Note on this clone: Its antigen remains undetermined. No quality values exist for individual bases; no much larger clone is one base distant.

In Seattle, one collaborating source enrolled patients while the infection was active and tracked those patients longitudinally over the course of disease. The collaborating institutions used their own protocols to collect whole blood in K2EDTA tubes. For TCRbeta analysis, collaborators shipped samples as frozen whole blood, isolated PBMCs, or DNA extracted from either of those sample types. The source material was peripheral blood. The TCR was taken from a woman aged 50 to 60 with COVID-19, enrolled during active disease. Recombination joined TRBV5-5 with TRBJ1-4; the D gene remains uncertain. The base sequence is TGTGCCAGCAGCTTCCGCACACCGAATGAAAAACTGTTTTTT. This yields the protein CASSFRTPNEKLFF.